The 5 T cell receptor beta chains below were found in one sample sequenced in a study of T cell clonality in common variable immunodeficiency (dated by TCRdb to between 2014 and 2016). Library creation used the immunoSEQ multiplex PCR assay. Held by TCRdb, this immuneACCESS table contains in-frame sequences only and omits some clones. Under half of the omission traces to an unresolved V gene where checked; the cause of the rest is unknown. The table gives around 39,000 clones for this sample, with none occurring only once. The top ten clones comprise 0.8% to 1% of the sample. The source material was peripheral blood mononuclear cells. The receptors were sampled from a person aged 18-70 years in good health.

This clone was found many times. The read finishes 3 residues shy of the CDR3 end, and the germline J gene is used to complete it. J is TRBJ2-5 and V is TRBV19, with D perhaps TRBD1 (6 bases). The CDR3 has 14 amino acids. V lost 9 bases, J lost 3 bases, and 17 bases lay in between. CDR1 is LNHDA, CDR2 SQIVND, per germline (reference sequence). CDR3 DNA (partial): TGTGCCAGCTGCGAGCCGGGACACAAAGAGACC. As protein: CASCEPGHKET. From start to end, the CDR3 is CASCEPGHKETQYF.

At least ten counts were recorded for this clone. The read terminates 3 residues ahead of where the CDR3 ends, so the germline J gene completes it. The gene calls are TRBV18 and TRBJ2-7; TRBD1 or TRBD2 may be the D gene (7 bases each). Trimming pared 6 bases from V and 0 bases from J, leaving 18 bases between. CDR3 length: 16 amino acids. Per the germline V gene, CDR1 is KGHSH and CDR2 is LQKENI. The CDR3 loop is CASSPGGGRLSYEQYF. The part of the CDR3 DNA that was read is TGTGCCAGCTCCCCAGGGGGGGGGAGGCTCTCCTACGAG.

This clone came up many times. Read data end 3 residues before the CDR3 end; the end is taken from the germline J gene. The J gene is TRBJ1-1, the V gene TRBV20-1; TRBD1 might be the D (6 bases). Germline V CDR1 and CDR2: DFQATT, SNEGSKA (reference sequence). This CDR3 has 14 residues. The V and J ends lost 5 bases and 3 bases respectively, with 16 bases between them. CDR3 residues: CSAPKGETDTEAFF. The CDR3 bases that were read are TGCAGTGCTCCTAAGGGGGAAACGGACACTGAA.

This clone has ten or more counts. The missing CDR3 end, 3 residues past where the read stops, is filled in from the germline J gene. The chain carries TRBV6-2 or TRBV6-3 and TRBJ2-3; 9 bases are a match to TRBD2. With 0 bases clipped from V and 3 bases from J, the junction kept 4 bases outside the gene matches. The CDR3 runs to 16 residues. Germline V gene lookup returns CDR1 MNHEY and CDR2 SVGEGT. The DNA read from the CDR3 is TGTGCCAGCAGTTACTCGAGAGCGGGGGGAACAGATACG. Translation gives CASSYSRAGGTDT. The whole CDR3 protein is CASSYSRAGGTDTQYF.

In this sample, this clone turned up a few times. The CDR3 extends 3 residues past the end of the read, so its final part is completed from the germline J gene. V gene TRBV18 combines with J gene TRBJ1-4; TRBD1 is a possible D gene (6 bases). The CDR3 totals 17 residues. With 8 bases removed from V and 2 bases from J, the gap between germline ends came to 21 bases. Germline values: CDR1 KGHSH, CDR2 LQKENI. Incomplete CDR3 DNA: TGTGCCAGCGCACTCGCGCGCGGGGGCGCGACTAATGAAAAA. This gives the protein CASALARGGATNEK. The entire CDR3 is CASALARGGATNEKLFF.